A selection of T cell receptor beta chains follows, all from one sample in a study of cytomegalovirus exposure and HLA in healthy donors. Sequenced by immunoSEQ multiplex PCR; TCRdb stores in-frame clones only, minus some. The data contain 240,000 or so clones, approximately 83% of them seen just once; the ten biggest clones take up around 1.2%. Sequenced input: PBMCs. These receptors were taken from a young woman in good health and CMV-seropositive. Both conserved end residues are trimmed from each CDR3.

ASSLTSGFSYEQY,TRBJ2-7,TRBV11-3
ASSETAGRFYEQY,TRBJ2-7,TRBV2
ASSTSSGRANEQF,TRBJ2-1,TRBV10-1
ASSSRGRLVYGYT,TRBJ1-2,TRBV27
ASSRIGTGKGNGYT,TRBJ1-2,TRBV9
ATSRGASSGDTGELF,TRBJ2-2,TRBV15
ASSLGGLNTEAF,TRBJ1-1,TRBV28
ASRYRGTAEAF,TRBJ1-1,TRBV19
ASVRNRTSGYEQY,TRBJ2-7,TRBV10-1
SVESWDRVQETQY,TRBJ2-5,TRBV29-1
ASSESGVTDTQY,TRBJ2-3,TRBV9
ASSYSAGVNYEQY,TRBJ2-7,TRBV7-9
AWSRDRDVGYT,TRBJ1-2,TRBV30
ASGTRDSYEQY,TRBJ2-7,TRBV5-1
ASSIIAIPYNEQF,TRBJ2-1,TRBV19
AWRITGGSGNTIY,TRBJ1-3,TRBV30
ASRKPGQGAREQY,TRBJ2-7,TRBV6-1
SARRDYEQF,TRBJ2-1,TRBV20-1
ASSGWTGGHRETQY,TRBJ2-5,TRBV11-3
ASSQRQGGTVGYT,TRBJ1-2,TRBV4-1
SATDRDTDTQY,TRBJ2-3,TRBV29-1
ASSAGLGLGEQY,TRBJ2-7,TRBV9
ASSTGRGNQPQH,TRBJ1-5,TRBV6-6
ASSLIGTSAKETQY,TRBJ2-5,TRBV5-1
ASSQKQGANYNEQF,TRBJ2-1,TRBV6-4
ASRLGGTGGIGANVLT,TRBJ2-6,TRBV5-1
ASSLVQGNTEAF,TRBJ1-1,TRBV7-8
ASSLSRGETQY,TRBJ2-5,TRBV5-1
ASSLVQDLDEQY,TRBJ2-7,TRBV5-5
ASSIGANTEAF,TRBJ1-1,TRBV19
ASSKTPGLSYEQY,TRBJ2-7,TRBV21-1
ASSLVGTATDTQY,TRBJ2-3,TRBV7-2
ASSYRQQYTEAF,TRBJ1-1,TRBV6-5
ASSQGQGGRGYT,TRBJ1-2,TRBV5-1
ASSSTGLGKAF,TRBJ1-1,TRBV28
ASSLGGSREGTQY,TRBJ2-3,TRBV5-4
ASKRDRGISEQY,TRBJ2-7,TRBV2
ASTPTPGLAGANEQF,TRBJ2-1,TRBV19
ASSPTSGGEQY,TRBJ2-7,TRBV18
ASSLRASGPPYEQY,TRBJ2-7,TRBV5-6
ASESTGGSLAKNIQY,TRBJ2-4,TRBV25-1
ASSKDRGNLGEQY,TRBJ2-7,TRBV27
ASSLVGTASDGYT,TRBJ1-2,TRBV5-6
AISNTGTEYQETQY,TRBJ2-5,TRBV10-3
ASSEGRNEQF,TRBJ2-1,TRBV25-1
ASSERMRPSDTQY,TRBJ2-3,TRBV6-1
ASSRVGARELTEQY,TRBJ2-7,TRBV4-2
ASRTGDYGYT,TRBJ1-2,TRBV19
ASSPGQGNYGYT,TRBJ1-2,TRBV27
ASSLLLADSYEQY,TRBJ2-7,TRBV4-1
ASSPDTRLSGNTIY,TRBJ1-3,TRBV25-1
ASRQGRLYGYT,TRBJ1-2,TRBV28